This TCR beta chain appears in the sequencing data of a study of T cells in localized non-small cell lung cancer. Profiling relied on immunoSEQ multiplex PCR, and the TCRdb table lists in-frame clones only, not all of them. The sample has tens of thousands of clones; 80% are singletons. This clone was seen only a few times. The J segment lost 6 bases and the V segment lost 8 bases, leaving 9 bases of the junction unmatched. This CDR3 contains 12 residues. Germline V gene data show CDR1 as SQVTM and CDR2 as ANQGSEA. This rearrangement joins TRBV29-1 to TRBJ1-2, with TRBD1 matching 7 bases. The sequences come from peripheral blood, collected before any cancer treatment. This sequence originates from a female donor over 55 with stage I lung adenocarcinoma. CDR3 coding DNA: TGCAGCACCCGAGGGGACAGCCATGGCTACACCTTC. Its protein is CSTRGDSHGYTF.